This TCR beta chain was obtained from a study of T-cell memory formation after mild COVID-19. Study observations and caveats: Later expanders leaned CD4+, whereas clones that contracted between day 15 and 85 were balanced CD4/CD8.

UMIs and sample barcodes were carried by the TCR alpha and TCR beta cDNA libraries that 5'RACE produced using constant-segment primers. One entry per CDR3 protein results from TCRdb running MiXCR on the 5' RACE reads. The sample records approximately 400,000 distinct CDR3 sequences, roughly 17% being singletons. On this clonotype: As yet, its antigen is unknown.

The sequencing sample was made of PBMCs or a T cell subset sorted from them (not recorded which). The TCR sequence derives from a young man who had mild COVID-19 (a few samples of this study predate the infection). Cell type and time point are not known.

CDR3 protein: CASSRPGTGAGKDTQYF. CDR3 DNA sequence: TGTGCCAGCAGCCGGCCCGGGACAGGGGCCGGGAAAGATACGCAGTATTTT. The chain couples TRBV11-2 to TRBJ2-3, with 10 bases fitting TRBD1. This CDR3 comprises 17 residues. Germline trimming cut 5 bases from V and 5 bases from J; bases unmatched to any gene: 13. The germline gives CDR1 SGHAT, CDR2 FQNNGV.